This TCR beta chain was sequenced for a study of radiotherapy plus CTLA-4 blockade in lung cancer. Study background: Objective responses were observed in approximately 17% of patients, and disease control was achieved by about 30%. Notes on the study in general: TCR clones from tumors expanded in blood after radiotherapy plus ipilimumab. Reports state that early shifts in blood T cell clones, with interferon-beta, best predicted response.

Treatment of patients with chemo-refractory metastatic non-small-cell lung cancer consisted of focal radiation plus CTLA-4 blockade with ipilimumab. This clone turned up a few times. Its antigen remains unidentified. Libraries were prepared by immunoSEQ multiplex PCR; TCRdb keeps only in-frame clonotypes and omits some of them. The sample consists of some 50,000 clones, 65% to 85% of them appearing once. The receptor was derived from a human donor with non-small cell lung cancer who had a partial response to radiotherapy plus ipilimumab. This specimen consisted of peripheral blood, obtained from a patient treated with radiotherapy plus ipilimumab.

The CDR3: CASSYQQGYGYTF. The CDR3 bases are TGTGCCAGCAGTTACCAGCAGGGCTATGGCTACACCTTC. The V call is TRBV6-5, the J call TRBJ1-2, with a weak D call TRBD1 (5 bases). The CDR3 is 13 amino acids. The germline V gene has CDR1 MNHEY and CDR2 SVGAGI. Trimming shortened V by 2 bases and J by 4 bases, and 8 bases separated the two germline ends.